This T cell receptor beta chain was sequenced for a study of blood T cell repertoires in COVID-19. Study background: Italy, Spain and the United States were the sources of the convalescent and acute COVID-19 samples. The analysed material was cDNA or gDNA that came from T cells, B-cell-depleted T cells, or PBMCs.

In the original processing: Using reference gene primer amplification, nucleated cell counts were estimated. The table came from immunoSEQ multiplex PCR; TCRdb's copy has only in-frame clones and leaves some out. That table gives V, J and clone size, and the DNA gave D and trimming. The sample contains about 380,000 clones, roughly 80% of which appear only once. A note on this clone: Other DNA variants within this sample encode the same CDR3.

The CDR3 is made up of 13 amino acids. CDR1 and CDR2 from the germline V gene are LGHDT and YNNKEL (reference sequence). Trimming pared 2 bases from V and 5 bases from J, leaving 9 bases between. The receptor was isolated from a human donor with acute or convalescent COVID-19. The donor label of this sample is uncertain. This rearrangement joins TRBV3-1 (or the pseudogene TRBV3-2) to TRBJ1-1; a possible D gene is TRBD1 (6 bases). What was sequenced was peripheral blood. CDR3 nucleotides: TGTGCCAGCAGCCAATCAGGGGTAACTGAAGCTTTCTTT. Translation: CASSQSGVTEAFF.